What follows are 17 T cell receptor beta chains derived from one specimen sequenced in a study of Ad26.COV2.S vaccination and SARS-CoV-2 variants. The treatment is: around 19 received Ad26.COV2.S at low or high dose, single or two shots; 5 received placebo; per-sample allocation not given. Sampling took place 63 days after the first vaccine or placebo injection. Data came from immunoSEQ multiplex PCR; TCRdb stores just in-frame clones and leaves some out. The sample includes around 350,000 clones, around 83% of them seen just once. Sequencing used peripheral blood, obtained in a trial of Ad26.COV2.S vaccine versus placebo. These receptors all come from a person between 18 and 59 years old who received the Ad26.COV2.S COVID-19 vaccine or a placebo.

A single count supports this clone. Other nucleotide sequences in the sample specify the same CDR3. The CDR3 DNA reads TGTGCCAGCAGTGAAAAGGCAGGGGGTAGATACGAGCAGTACTTC. Translation: CASSEKAGGRYEQYF. This chain joins TRBV6-1 and TRBJ2-7; 7 nucleotides line up with TRBD1. V lost 2 bases, J lost 4 bases, and 8 bases stayed unmatched. Germline values: CDR1 MNHNS, CDR2 SASEGT. This CDR3 has 15 residues.

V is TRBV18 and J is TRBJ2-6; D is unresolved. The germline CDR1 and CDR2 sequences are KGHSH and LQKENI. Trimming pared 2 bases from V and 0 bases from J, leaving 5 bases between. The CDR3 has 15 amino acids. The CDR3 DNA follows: TGTGCCAGCTCACCAGTCGTCTCTGGGGCCAACGTCCTGACTTTC. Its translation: CASSPVVSGANVLTF.

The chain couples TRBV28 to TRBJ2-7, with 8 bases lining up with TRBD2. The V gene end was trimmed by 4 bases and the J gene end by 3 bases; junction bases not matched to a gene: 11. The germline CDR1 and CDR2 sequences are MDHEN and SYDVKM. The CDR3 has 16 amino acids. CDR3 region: CASSSRSAGARYEQYF. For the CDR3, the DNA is TGTGCCAGCAGTTCACGATCAGCGGGAGCTCGCTACGAGCAGTACTTC.

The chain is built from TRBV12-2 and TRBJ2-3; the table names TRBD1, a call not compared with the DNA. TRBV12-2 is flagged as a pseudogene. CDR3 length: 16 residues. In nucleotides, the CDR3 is TGTGCAAGTCGCCCCCCAAGGGGACAGGCGACGGATACGCAGTATTTT. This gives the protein CASRPPRGQATDTQYF.

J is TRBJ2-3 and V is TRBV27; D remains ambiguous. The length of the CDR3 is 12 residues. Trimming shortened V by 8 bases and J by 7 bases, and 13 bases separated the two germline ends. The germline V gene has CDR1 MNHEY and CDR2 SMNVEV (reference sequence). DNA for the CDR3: TGTGCCAGCGGATCCTCGGGTAATACGCAGTATTTT. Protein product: CASGSSGNTQYF.

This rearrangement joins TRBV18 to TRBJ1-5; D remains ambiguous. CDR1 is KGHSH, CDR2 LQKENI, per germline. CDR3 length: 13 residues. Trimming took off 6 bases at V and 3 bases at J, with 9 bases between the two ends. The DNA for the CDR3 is TGTGCCAGCTCCTCGGACGTCAATCAGCCCCAGCATTTT. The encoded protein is CASSSDVNQPQHF.

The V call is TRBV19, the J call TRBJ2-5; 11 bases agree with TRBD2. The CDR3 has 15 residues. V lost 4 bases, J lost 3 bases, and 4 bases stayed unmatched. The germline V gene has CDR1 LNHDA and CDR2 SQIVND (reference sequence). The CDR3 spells CASSTGTSGKETQYF. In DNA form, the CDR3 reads TGTGCCAGTAGTACCGGGACTAGCGGCAAAGAGACCCAGTACTTC.

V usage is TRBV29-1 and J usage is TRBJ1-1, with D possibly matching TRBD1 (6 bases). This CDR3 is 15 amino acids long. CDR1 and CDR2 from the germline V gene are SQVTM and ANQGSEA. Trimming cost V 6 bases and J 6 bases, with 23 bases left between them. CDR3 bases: TGCAGCGTCCCATCGGGGTCGGGGGGGGCGGCTGAAGCTTTCTTT. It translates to CSVPSGSGGAAEAFF.

CDR3 nucleotides: TGTGCCAGCAGCCCGAGCTACGGCGAGCAGTACTTC. It specifies CASSPSYGEQYF. This chain links TRBV12-3 or TRBV12-4 with TRBJ2-7; no clear D gene. CDR3 size: 12 residues. V was cut by 6 bases and J by 6 bases, with 12 bases left in between.

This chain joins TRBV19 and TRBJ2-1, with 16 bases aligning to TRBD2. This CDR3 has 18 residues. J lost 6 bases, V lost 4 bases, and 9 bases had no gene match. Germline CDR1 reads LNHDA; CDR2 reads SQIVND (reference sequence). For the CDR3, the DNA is TGTGCCAGTAGTACGGGACTAGCGGGAGGGAAAGGGGTCAATGAGCAGTTCTTC. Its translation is CASSTGLAGGKGVNEQFF.

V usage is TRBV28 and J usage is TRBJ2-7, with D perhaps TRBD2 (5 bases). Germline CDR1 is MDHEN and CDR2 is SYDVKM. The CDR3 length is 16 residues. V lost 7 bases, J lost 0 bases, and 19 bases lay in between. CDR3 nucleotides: TGTGCCAGCACCGAAACCGGGATTTCCCACTCCTACGAGCAGTACTTC. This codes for CASTETGISHSYEQYF.

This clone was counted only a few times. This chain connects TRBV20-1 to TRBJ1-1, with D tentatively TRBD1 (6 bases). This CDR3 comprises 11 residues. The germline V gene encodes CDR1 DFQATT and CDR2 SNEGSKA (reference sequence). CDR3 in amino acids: CSGGQNTEAFF. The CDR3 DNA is TGCAGCGGGGGGCAAAACACTGAAGCTTTCTTT.

In DNA form, the CDR3 reads TGCGCCAGCAGCCAAGATATTAGTACTTACAATGAGCAGTTCTTC. This codes for CASSQDISTYNEQFF. The chain employs TRBV4-3 and TRBJ2-1; D remains ambiguous. This CDR3 comprises 15 residues. The V and J ends lost 0 bases and 4 bases respectively, with 10 bases between them. CDR1 is LGHNA, CDR2 YSLEER, per germline.

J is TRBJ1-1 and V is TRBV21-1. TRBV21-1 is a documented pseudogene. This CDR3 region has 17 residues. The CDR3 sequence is CASVKNSAGGSFTEAFF. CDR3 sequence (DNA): TGTGCCAGCGTAAAGAATTCGGCGGGCGGTAGTTTCACTGAAGCTTTCTTT.

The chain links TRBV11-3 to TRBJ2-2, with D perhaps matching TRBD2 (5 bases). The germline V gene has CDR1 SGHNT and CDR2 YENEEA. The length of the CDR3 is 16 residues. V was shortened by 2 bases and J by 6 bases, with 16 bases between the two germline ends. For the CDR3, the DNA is TGTGCCAGCAGCTTAATAGGAGGTCAGAGGGCCGGGGAGCTGTTTTTT. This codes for CASSLIGGQRAGELFF.

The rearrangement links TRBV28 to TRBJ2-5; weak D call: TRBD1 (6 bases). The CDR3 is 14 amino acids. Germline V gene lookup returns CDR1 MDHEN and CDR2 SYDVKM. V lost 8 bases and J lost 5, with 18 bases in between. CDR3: CASSPPRGWETQYF. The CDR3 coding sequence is TGTGCCAGCTCTCCACCCAGGGGTTGGGAGACCCAGTACTTC.

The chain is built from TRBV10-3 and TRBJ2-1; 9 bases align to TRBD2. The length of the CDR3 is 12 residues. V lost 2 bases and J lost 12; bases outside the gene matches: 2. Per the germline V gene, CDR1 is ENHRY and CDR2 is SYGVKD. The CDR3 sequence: CAISEVTSGQFF. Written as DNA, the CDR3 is TGTGCCATCAGTGAGGTGACTAGCGGGCAGTTCTTC.